The entry below describes one T cell receptor beta chain. This receptor's antigen is unknown. One base away there is no much larger clone; base qualities are not given. Libraries were built with the immunoSEQ multiplex PCR assay. For the multiplex PCR, a mixture combining 60 forward primers for TCR Vbeta segments and 13 reverse primers for TCR Jbeta segments was used. Amplification of the CDR3 region of rearranged TCR beta genes was performed with a multiplex PCR assay on genomic DNA. Amplified TCR beta libraries were sequenced as 87-base-pair reads on the Illumina HiSeq System. Turning to the authors' computational methods: In a later analysis, tens of millions of unique TCR beta chains were counted across the 650 to 700 repertoires, and roughly 11 million of these chains were shared by at least two donors. A nearest-neighbor algorithm error-corrected the raw reads and collapsed the reads into unique sequences, merging closely related sequences to remove PCR and sequencing errors. To assign V, D and J gene segments, CDR3 sequences were aligned to IMGT reference sequences. For a sequence to be retained, at least a six-nucleotide match to both a V gene segment and a J gene segment was required. A rearrangement counted as productive if the CDR3 had no stop codons and remained in frame with V and J, and every other rearrangement counted as non-productive. Following IMGT convention, CDR3 was defined as the stretch from the second conserved V-encoded cysteine up to the conserved J-encoded phenylalanine. Sequences without an unambiguous match to a single V gene segment were excluded from the earlier analysis of several hundred of the donors. In an earlier analysis of about 590 of the donors, a V segment was called functional when productive rearrangements were above 56.7%, and segregating when the standard deviation between donors exceeded 5%. A statistical classification framework was built for diagnosing cytomegalovirus status from the catalog of TCR beta chain sequences. In a later analysis, V and J genes were assigned by comparing TCR nucleotide sequences against IMGT/GENE-DB human TR gene sequences. The TCRdist pipeline was used in a later analysis to assign CDR3 sequences and most-parsimonious VDJ recombination scenarios. In a later analysis, each TCR beta chain was defined by its CDR3 amino acid sequence together with its V-gene family, and reads without a unique V-gene family were excluded. A later analysis removed 592 highly shared, low-generation-probability nucleotide sequences to deal with suspected cross-contamination and a sequencing artifact. In a later analysis, a clonal expansion index was calculated for each public chain from normalized within-repertoire ranks of inferred template counts. Generation probabilities in a later analysis came from a VDJ recombination model fitted to out-of-frame rearrangements, and those results were checked against IGoR. Hypergeometric tests were used in a later analysis to score TCR-TCR, TCR-HLA and TCR-CMV co-occurrence, with a repertoire-size bias correction applied to the TCR pairs. False discovery rates were estimated in a later analysis by permuting HLA or CMV assignments 20 times. A later analysis grouped co-occurring TCRs with DBSCAN, adding TCRdist sequence similarity when clustering within HLA-allele-positive subsets. For co-occurrence clustering, repertoires with fewer than 30,000 or more than 120,000 public chains were excluded, along with about five repertoires with anomalous nucleotide sharing. TCRdb holds this immuneACCESS table with in-frame rearrangements only. Some clones are missing; in checked studies, unresolved V genes explain under half, and the rest has no known cause. Clone size and V and J calls were adopted from that table, with D and trimming inferred from the DNA. This sample lists more than 110,000 clones; roughly 70% were detected once. The ten largest clonotypes hold 2% to 2.5% of the sample.

This sample is part of a study of cytomegalovirus exposure and HLA in healthy donors (dated by TCRdb to between 2016 and 2019). Study-level background: In an earlier analysis of 587 of the donors, approximately 260 Gb of sequence data and approximately 120 million unique TCR beta sequences from about 179 million T cells were reported. Of the roughly 400 genotyped donors, approximately 82% fell in the genetic ancestry cluster associated with self-reported Caucasian donors. Approximately 300 gigabases of sequencing data and 75 million to 85 million unique TCR sequences made up an early release that covered nearly 650 HLA-typed donors. HLA typing covered class I and class II loci at four-digit resolution. A later genetic analysis used genome-wide SNP genotypes for about three fifths of the 666 donors, treating that subset as a discovery cohort. Rather than drawing on any new phenotypic data, the later analysis identified candidate immune exposures from TCR beta sequences and the way those sequences occurred across donors. An earlier analysis of about 600 of the donors used high-throughput TCR beta sequencing to judge whether each TCR beta V gene segment behaved as functional or pseudogenic. Alongside the repertoire data, information on donor age, sex, ethnicity and CMV serostatus was compiled. All discovery cohort repertoires had been generated using a single sequencing platform. A later analysis re-examined previously published TCR beta repertoires from roughly 650 donors and added high-resolution HLA genotyping to investigate patterns of TCR occurrence. Typing coverage differed by locus: A, B, C, DRB1 and DQB1 were typed in roughly 620-630 donors, DQA1 in about 560, DPA1 in 600 to 610, and DPB1 in 450 to 490. Because of strong linkage in the cohort, four or five DR-DQ haplotypes were treated as single units for association and clustering. Besides the first cohort of roughly 700 subjects, a separate validation cohort made up of 120 different subjects was used. The study used immunosequencing to profile the T cell repertoires of 666 subjects and linked those repertoires to cytomegalovirus serostatus. The study was designed to test whether signatures of past pathogen exposure could be identified by cataloging public T cell receptors. Across 300 to 500 genotyped donors of the cohort, an average of approximately 240,000 unique TCR beta nucleotide sequences per donor were sequenced, and approximately 17% of those sequences were non-productive. To predict cytomegalovirus infection status, the study brought together high-throughput TCR immunosequencing, statistical association of individual TCRs with disease status, and machine learning.

The cohort comprised 670 or so healthy bone marrow donors. All cohort members were sampled while nominally healthy, although unrecorded immune exposures were likely present. The donor was CMV seropositive and belonged to the group of more than 250 seropositive cohort members. Each donor provided a peripheral blood sample, and peripheral blood mononuclear cells were used for TCR beta sequencing. Genomic DNA was extracted from the blood cell samples with the Qiagen DNeasy Blood Extraction Kit. Relative to germline, V is missing 11 bases and J is missing 4 bases, with 11 bases of the junction outside any gene match. There are 13 amino acids in the CDR3, from cysteine to phenylalanine inclusive. Only CDR3 DNA remains: 39 bases, in frame from the first base. Beyond this particular receptor, the publication reports: In a later analysis, over 15,000 TCR beta sequences were associated with specific HLA alleles at a false discovery rate of 0.05. The only immune exposure information available for the cohort was CMV serostatus. In an earlier analysis of roughly 560 of the donors, most TCR beta V segments were observed in productive rearrangements about 87% or about 30% of the time, broadly matching IMGT annotations. The cohort was sequenced for TCR beta chains only, and without alpha or paired-chain data the features that could be detected were limited. In a later analysis, several top co-occurrence clusters were reported to appear linked to parvovirus B19, influenza, CMV and Epstein-Barr virus. A further reported finding was that TCR beta sequences accurately predicted the HLA-A and HLA-B alleles for most subjects in the first cohort. Over 15 rarely observed V segments, including chromosome 9 orphons, were excluded from the earlier analysis of approximately 600 of the donors because counts were too low. Because some donors lacked HLA typing at each locus, the association tests relied only on the typed subset. Correlated functional status among segregating V segments might reflect linkage disequilibrium, but an unknown experimental factor could not be ruled out. Some IMGT-functional V segments, including TRBV6-2 and TRBV6-3, could not be distinguished by the 87-base-pair reads and were therefore excluded. According to a later analysis, TCR association rates differed among HLA loci, with DRB1 alleles showing the most associated TCRs and HLA-C alleles showing the fewest. Assigning TCR associations to individual alleles was difficult when HLA alleles, especially DR and DQ, strongly co-occurred. Most CMV-associated TCR beta chains appeared to be HLA-restricted in a later analysis, and the HLA associations seemed to be driven largely by CMV exposure. A cluster of highly shared sequence variants was judged likely to be a technical artifact of the sequencing pipeline. Roughly uniform sequencing depth across donors was assumed in presence/absence analyses, although this assumption may not hold. Three of the identified cytomegalovirus-associated TCR beta chains were confirmed in vitro to be specific for cytomegalovirus antigens. It was suggested by the authors that the approach could potentially be generalized to other disease states and immunological phenotypes. In the study, approximately 150 TCR beta chains were listed as associated with cytomegalovirus. Most TCR sequences were seen in very few donors, while some public TCRs were found in many individuals. A later analysis found that HLA-associated TCR beta chains were more clonally expanded and had lower generation probabilities than equally common non-associated chains. According to a later genetic analysis, donors in an Asian-associated ancestry cluster had fewer N-insertions in productive TCRs than the approximately 630-donor mean. The classifier was reported to diagnose cytomegalovirus status with high specificity and sensitivity in both the original and validation cohorts. A later genetic analysis associated a missense DCLRE1C variant with V-gene and J-gene trimming of TCR beta chains, and an independent cohort replicated the association.

The sequencing sample was made of PBMCs. This TCR came from a woman aged 55-69 years in good health and CMV-seropositive. Rearrangement joined TRBV23-1 to TRBJ2-7, and TRBD2 matches 7 of the central bases. TRBV23-1 is flagged as an ORF with uncertain function. The CDR3 region: CAPVPTSIYEQYF. Read as DNA, the sequence is TGCGCCCCCGTCCCGACTAGCATTTACGAGCAGTACTTC.